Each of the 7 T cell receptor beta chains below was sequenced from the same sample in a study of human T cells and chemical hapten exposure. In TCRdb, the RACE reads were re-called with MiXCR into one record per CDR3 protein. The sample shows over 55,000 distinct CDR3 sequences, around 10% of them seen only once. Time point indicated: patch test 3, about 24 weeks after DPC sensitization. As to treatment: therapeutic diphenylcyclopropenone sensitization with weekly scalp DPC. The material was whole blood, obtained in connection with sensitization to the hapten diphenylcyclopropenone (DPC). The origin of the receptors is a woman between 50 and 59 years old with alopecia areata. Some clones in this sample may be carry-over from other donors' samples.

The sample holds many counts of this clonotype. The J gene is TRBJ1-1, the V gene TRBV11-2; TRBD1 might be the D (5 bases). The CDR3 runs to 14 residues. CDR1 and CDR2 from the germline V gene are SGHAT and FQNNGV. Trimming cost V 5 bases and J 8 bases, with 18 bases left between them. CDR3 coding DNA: TGTGCCAGCAGCCGATTGGGGGGACCTCAGGAAGCTTTCTTT. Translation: CASSRLGGPQEAFF.

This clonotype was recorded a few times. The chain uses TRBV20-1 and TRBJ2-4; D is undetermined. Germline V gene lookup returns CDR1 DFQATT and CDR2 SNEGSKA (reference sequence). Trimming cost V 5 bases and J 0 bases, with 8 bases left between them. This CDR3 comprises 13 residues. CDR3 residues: CSAPDKAKNIQYF. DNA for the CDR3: TGCAGTGCTCCCGACAAAGCCAAAAACATTCAGTACTTC.

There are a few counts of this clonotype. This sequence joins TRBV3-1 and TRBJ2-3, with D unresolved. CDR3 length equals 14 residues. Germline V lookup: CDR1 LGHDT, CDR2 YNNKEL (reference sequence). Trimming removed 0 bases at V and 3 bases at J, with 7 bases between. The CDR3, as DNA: TGTGCCAGCAGCCAAGATAGCTCGACAGATACGCAGTATTTT. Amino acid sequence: CASSQDSSTDTQYF.

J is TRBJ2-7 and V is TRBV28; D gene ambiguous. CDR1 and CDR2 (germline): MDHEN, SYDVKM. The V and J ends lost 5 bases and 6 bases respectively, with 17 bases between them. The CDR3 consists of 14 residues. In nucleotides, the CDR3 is TGTGCCAGCAGTCGCGGACCCCACCTGGGCGAGCAGTACTTC. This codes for CASSRGPHLGEQYF.

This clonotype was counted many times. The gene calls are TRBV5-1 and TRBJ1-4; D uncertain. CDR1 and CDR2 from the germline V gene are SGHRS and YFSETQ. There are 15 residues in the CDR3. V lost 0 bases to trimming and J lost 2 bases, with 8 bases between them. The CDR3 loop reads CASSLEPETNEKLFF. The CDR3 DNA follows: TGCGCCAGCAGCTTGGAGCCGGAGACTAATGAAAAACTGTTTTTT. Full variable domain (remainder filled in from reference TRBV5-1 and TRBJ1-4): KAGVTQTPRYLIKTRGQQVTLSCSPISGHRSVSWYQQTPGQGLQFLFEYFSETQRNKGNFPGRFSGRQFSNSRSEMNVSTLELGDSALYLCASSLEPETNEKLFFGSGTQLSVL.

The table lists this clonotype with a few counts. CDR3 coding DNA: TGTGCCAGCTCACCACGGGCTCCGGGACTAGCGGGAGACAATGAGCAGTTCTTC. Translation: CASSPRAPGLAGDNEQFF. This sequence joins TRBV18 and TRBJ2-1; 14 positions agree with TRBD2. The J segment lost 5 bases and the V segment lost 1 base, leaving 7 bases of the junction unmatched. Looked up from germline, CDR1 is KGHSH and CDR2 is LQKENI. This CDR3 region has 18 residues.

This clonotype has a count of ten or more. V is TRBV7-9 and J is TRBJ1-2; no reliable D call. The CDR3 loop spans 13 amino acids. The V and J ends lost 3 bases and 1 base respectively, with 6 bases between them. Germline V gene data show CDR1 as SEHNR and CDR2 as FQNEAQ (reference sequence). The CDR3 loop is CASSLGHNYGYTF. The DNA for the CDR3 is TGTGCCAGCAGCTTGGGCCATAACTATGGCTACACCTTC.